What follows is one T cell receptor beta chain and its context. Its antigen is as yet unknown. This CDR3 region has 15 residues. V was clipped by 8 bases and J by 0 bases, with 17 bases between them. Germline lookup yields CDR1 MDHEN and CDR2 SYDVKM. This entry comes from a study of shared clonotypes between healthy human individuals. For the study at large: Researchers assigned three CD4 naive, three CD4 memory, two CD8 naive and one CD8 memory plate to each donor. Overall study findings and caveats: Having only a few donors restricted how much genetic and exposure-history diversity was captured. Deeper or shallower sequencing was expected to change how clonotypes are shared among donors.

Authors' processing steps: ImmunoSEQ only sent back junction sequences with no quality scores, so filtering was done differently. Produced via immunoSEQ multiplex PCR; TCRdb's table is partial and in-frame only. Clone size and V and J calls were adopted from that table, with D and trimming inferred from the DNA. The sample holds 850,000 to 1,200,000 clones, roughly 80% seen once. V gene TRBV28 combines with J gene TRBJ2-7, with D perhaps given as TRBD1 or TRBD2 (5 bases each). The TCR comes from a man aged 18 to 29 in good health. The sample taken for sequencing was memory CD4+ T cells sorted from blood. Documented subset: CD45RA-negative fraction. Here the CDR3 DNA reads TGTGCCAGCCTCAACCGGGGCCTTAGCTCCTACGAGCAGTACTTC. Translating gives CASLNRGLSSYEQYF.